This TCR beta chain originates from a study of T cell clonality in common variable immunodeficiency. Repertoires were generated with immunoSEQ multiplex PCR, while TCRdb's copy carries only in-frame clones and drops some. The sample shows about 81,000 clones, none of them appearing just once. Caucasian heritage predominated among both patients and controls. Blood samples were heparinized, roughly 5 to 8 ml per donor. This clone has a handful of counts. Its target is not known. The read is 3 residues too short to cover the CDR3 end, so that end is filled in from the germline J gene. V lost 2 bases and J 6 bases, leaving 10 bases between the germline ends. Looked up from germline, CDR1 is SGHAT and CDR2 is FQNNGV. The CDR3 length is 14 residues. Study results and limitations: Fewer TCRbeta clones were shared among CVID subjects than controls.

Sequencing was performed on peripheral blood mononuclear cells. The rearrangement joins TRBV11-2 to TRBJ2-2; no reliable D call. This TCR came from a person between 18 and 69 years old in good health. The CDR3 sequence is CASSLSPGPGELFF. The CDR3 DNA, read in part, is TGTGCCAGCAGCTTATCTCCGGGTCCCGGGGAG.